The entry below gives a single TCR beta chain sequence along with its context. The antigen remains unidentified. TCRdb re-derived calls from the 5' RACE reads in MiXCR, one entry per CDR3 protein. This repertoire shows nearly 900,000 distinct CDR3 sequences, 10% to 15% found once; its top ten account for about 1.5%. This entry comes from a study of identical twins. Study results and limitations: The study reached conclusions through statistical analysis that was cross-sectional, not following the same donors. Beta out-of-frame twin sharing showed a weaker excess. The models systematically underestimated how much out-of-frame TCR alpha was shared in monozygotic twins.

Per germline, CDR1 KGHDR and CDR2 SFDVKD. The CDR3 has 16 residues. J lost 2 bases, V lost 3 bases, and 6 bases had no gene match. The same data also contributed to another study, on yellow fever vaccine responses in identical twins.

Specimen: PBMCs. The sequence derives from a woman aged 18-29 years in good health. The chain has TRBV24-1 and TRBJ2-4; 7 nucleotides align to TRBD2. The CDR3 DNA reads as TGTGCCACCAGTGATCGGGAGGCGGGAACCAAAAACATTCAGTACTTC. It encodes CATSDREAGTKNIQYF.